The rows below give T cell receptor beta chains drawn from one sample of a study of T cell clones after liver transplantation. Only in-frame clones appear in the TCRdb table, and some are missing; sequencing was by immunoSEQ multiplex PCR. The data show more than 95,000 clones, 75% to 85% seen once. The sample consisted of CD4+ T cells from blood, taken before liver transplant. These receptors were obtained from a human donor who received a liver transplant. Both conserved end residues are part of each CDR3. A D gene is named only where the DNA matches it firmly. Not all rows give a size; the values are once, few, many and, for expanded clones, a class.

>-|TRBV5-6|TRBJ1-2|-
TGTGCCAGCAGCTTGGAGGGTGGGCTTTACTATGGCTACACCTTC
CASSLEGGLYYGYTF
>-|TRBV2|TRBJ2-5|few
TGTGCCAGCAGGCACCGGGGGGAGACCCAGTACTTC
CASRHRGETQYF
>-|TRBV2|TRBJ2-2|-
TGTGCCAGCAGTGAAGCGTTAGGGGCAACCGGGGAGCTGTTTTTT
CASSEALGATGELFF
>-|TRBV7-2|TRBJ1-1|-
TGTGCCAGCAGCCTCATGGGATTGAACACTGAAGCTTTCTTT
CASSLMGLNTEAFF
>-|TRBV30|TRBJ1-1|-
TGTGCCTGGAGTGTAGCCAGCGAAGCTTTCTTT
CAWSVASEAFF
>TRBD1|TRBV5-4|TRBJ2-7|-
TGTGCCAGCAGCCACCCGGGACAGGGCACCTACGAGCAGTACTTC
CASSHPGQGTYEQYF
>-|TRBV27|TRBJ1-4|-
TGTGCCAGCAGGAACACAGCAACTAATGAAAAACTGTTTTTT
CASRNTATNEKLFF
>-|TRBV7-8|TRBJ1-2|-
TGTGCCAGCAGCTCACCCGATGGCTACACCTTC
CASSSPDGYTF
>-|TRBV14|TRBJ1-1|-
TGTGCCAGCAGCCAGAGGTGGGGGTTAAACACTGAAGCTTTCTTT
CASSQRWGLNTEAFF
>TRBD1|TRBV10-1|TRBJ1-2|many
TGCGCCAGCAGTGAGTGGACAGGGAGCGGCTACACCTTC
CASSEWTGSGYTF
>-|TRBV30|TRBJ2-5|-
TGTGCCTCCTCCCCCAGGGCCCTGAAAGAGACCCAGTACTTC
CASSPRALKETQYF
>-|TRBV10-3|TRBJ1-2|-
TGTGCCATCAGTGAAGACAGGACCTATGGCTACACCTTC
CAISEDRTYGYTF
>-|TRBV5-4|TRBJ1-4|-
TGTGCCAGCAGCCCTGCGGGTCGGAATGAAAAACTGTTTTTT
CASSPAGRNEKLFF
>-|TRBV9|TRBJ2-3|-
TGTGCCAGCAGCCCCGGAGGGTGGGGGGAAGATACGCAGTATTTT
CASSPGGWGEDTQYF
>-|TRBV6-1|TRBJ1-1|-
TGTGCCAGCAGTGACGCCGCAGGTACTGAAGCTTTCTTT
CASSDAAGTEAFF
>-|TRBV5-1|TRBJ2-5|-
TGCGCCAGCAGCTCTGAGACGGGGCAGGAGACCCAGTACTTC
CASSSETGQETQYF
>-|TRBV19|TRBJ1-5|-
TGTGCCAGTAGGGTAATTGGTAATCAGCCCCAGCATTTT
CASRVIGNQPQHF
>-|TRBV7-8|TRBJ1-1|-
TGTGCCAGCAGATCGGGACAGAACACTGAAGCTTTCTTT
CASRSGQNTEAFF
>TRBD1|TRBV7-2|TRBJ2-7|few
TGTGCCAGCTCCTGGACAGGCCAGGACGAGCAGTACTTC
CASSWTGQDEQYF
>-|TRBV6-5|TRBJ1-3|-
TGTGCCTGTTTCGCTAGCTCTGGAAACACCATATATTTT
CACFASSGNTIYF
>-|TRBV6-1|TRBJ1-1|-
TGTGCCAGCAGTGCTGTTATAGAAGCTTTCTTT
CASSAVIEAFF
>TRBD2|TRBV28|TRBJ2-5|-
TGTGCCAGCAGCCCCCCCTTCGGGAGGTCAGAGACCCAGTACTTC
CASSPPFGRSETQYF
>-|TRBV4-1|TRBJ2-7|-
TGCGCCAGCAGCCAAGTCGTTGGGCAGGGGTCCTACGAGCAGTACTTC
CASSQVVGQGSYEQYF
>TRBD1|TRBV9|TRBJ1-3|-
TGTGCCAGCAGCGTAGGGGAGACAGGGATTGAAAACACCATATATTTT
CASSVGETGIENTIYF
>-|TRBV2|TRBJ2-2|-
TGTGCCAGCAGTGAGGGGGAAACCGGGGAGCTGTTTTTT
CASSEGETGELFF
>TRBD1|TRBV7-2|TRBJ1-3|-
TGTGCCAGCAGCTTCAAGGGACAGGGGGGTGGAAACACCATATATTTT
CASSFKGQGGGNTIYF
>-|TRBV28|TRBJ1-1|once
TGTGCCAGCTTTACAAAGAGCTCCCCATCGGGCACTGAAGCTTTCTTT
CASFTKSSPSGTEAFF
>TRBD1|TRBV7-8|TRBJ1-3|-
TGTGCCAGCAGCCAAGACAGGGTTGACACCATATATTTT
CASSQDRVDTIYF
>TRBD1|TRBV4-2|TRBJ2-2|-
TGTGCCAGCAGCCAGTCGAGACAGGGGTCTGGCGGGGAGCTGTTTTTT
CASSQSRQGSGGELFF
>-|TRBV6-4|TRBJ2-2|-
TGTGCCAGCAGTGACTTCCCAGGCACTCGGGGGGAGCTGTTTTTT
CASSDFPGTRGELFF
>TRBD2|TRBV7-7|TRBJ2-1|-
TGTGCCAGCAGCTTAGATCCTAGCGGGAGCTACAATGAGCAGTTCTTC
CASSLDPSGSYNEQFF
>-|TRBV6-6|TRBJ1-6|-
TGTGCCAGCACCGACCGGGGGCCCCTCCACTTT
CASTDRGPLHF
>-|TRBV28|TRBJ2-4|-
TGTGCCAGCAGTCCTCATACCTCAAACATTCAGTACTTC
CASSPHTSNIQYF
>TRBD2|TRBV5-1|TRBJ2-1|-
TGCGCCAGCAGCTTGCCTCCTAGCGGAGTTTACAATGAGCAGTTCTTC
CASSLPPSGVYNEQFF
>TRBD1|TRBV9|TRBJ1-1|-
TGTGCCAGCAGCCCCCGGACAGGGGCGATGAACACTGAAGCTTTCTTT
CASSPRTGAMNTEAFF
>TRBD2|TRBV27|TRBJ2-1|-
TGTGCCAGCAGTTCCGGGACTAGCGGGGGGGTTCTGTTCTTC
CASSSGTSGGVLFF
>TRBD2|TRBV5-6|TRBJ2-3|-
TGTGCCAGCAGCCCCAGCGGGAGCCGTACAGATACGCAGTATTTT
CASSPSGSRTDTQYF
>TRBD1|TRBV5-8|TRBJ2-7|-
TGTGCCAGCAGCTTGGGGACAGGGAATTCTTACGAGCAGTACTTC
CASSLGTGNSYEQYF
>-|TRBV6-1|TRBJ1-4|few
TGTGCCAGCCTAGGGGGGGAACTGTTTTTT
CASLGGELFF
>-|TRBV6-1|TRBJ2-7|-
TGTGCCAGCAGTGAATACAGGGCGTCCTGCGAGCAGTACTTC
CASSEYRASCEQYF
>-|TRBV6-1|TRBJ2-1|-
TGTGCCAGCAAGCAGTTACGGACACCCAATGAGCAGTTCTTC
CASKQLRTPNEQFF
>TRBD1|TRBV6-6|TRBJ1-2|-
TGTGCCAGCAGGAGGACTCAGGGGGACTATGGCTACACCTTC
CASRRTQGDYGYTF
>-|TRBV19|TRBJ1-5|-
TGTGCCAGTAGTATAATGAGGGGTAGCAATCAGCCCCAGCATTTT
CASSIMRGSNQPQHF
>-|TRBV7-2|TRBJ2-7|-
TGTGCCAGCAGCTCTGGAGGGATGGAGCAGTACTTC
CASSSGGMEQYF
>TRBD1|TRBV2|TRBJ2-2|-
TGTGCCAGCAGACCACAGGGGGCGCGGGGCACCGGGGAGCTGTTTTTT
CASRPQGARGTGELFF